This paragraph reports one T cell receptor beta chain. Its antigen is undetermined. The data are from a study of OX40 agonist ivuxolimab in advanced cancers. Study background: Patient treatment consisted of intravenous ivuxolimab administration every 2 weeks at 0.01 to 10 mg/kg. Partial responses were observed in three patients, of whom one had hepatocellular carcinoma and two had cutaneous melanoma. Study conclusions and caveats: Expanded clones belonging to CD8+ T cells outnumbered, on average, those of CD4+.

Germline CDR1 SGDLS, CDR2 YYNGEE. V was clipped by 3 bases and J by 0 bases, with 7 bases between them. The CDR3 covers 14 residues. TCRdb keeps only in-frame clones here, not all; method: immunoSEQ multiplex PCR. The sample has about 93,000 clones; roughly 94% are singletons. The V call is TRBV9, the J call TRBJ2-4; D unresolved. The sample was CD4+ or CD8+ T cells sorted from blood, taken in a trial of the OX40 agonist ivuxolimab. This TCR was recovered from an adult with an advanced solid tumor such as melanoma, head and neck, liver or kidney cancer. The CDR3 is CASSAWGAKNIQYF. The CDR3 bases are TGTGCCAGCAGCGCCTGGGGAGCCAAAAACATTCAGTACTTC.